Presented here are 14 T cell receptor beta chains from one specimen sequenced in a study of T-cell reconstitution after alpha-beta-depleted transplantation in children. Unique molecular identifiers featured in how the TCRbeta library was prepared. TCRdb ran MiXCR on the PCR reads and lists one entry per CDR3 protein. In the table there are some 520,000 distinct CDR3 sequences, 32% of which are singletons. This specimen was PBMCs from the stem cell graft donor, taken from the stem cell graft. These TCRs come from a human donor who donated a stem cell graft to a child with aplastic anemia.

In this sample, this clonotype turned up a few times. As DNA, the CDR3 is TGCAGTGCTAGAGATCCGGAACAGGGGGCAGGTGGCTACACCTTC. This translates into CSARDPEQGAGGYTF. The V and J genes are TRBV20-1 and TRBJ1-2; 9 bases are shared with TRBD1. This CDR3 has 15 residues. Germline V gives CDR1 DFQATT, CDR2 SNEGSKA (reference sequence). V dropped 0 bases and J dropped 7; count of bases not matched to a gene: 9.

The V call is TRBV30, the J call TRBJ2-7, with TRBD1 matching over 11 bases. This CDR3 spans 17 amino acids. The V gene end was trimmed by 3 bases and the J gene end by 6 bases; junction bases not matched to a gene: 16. Germline values: CDR1 GTSNPN, CDR2 SVGIG (reference sequence). CDR3 in amino acids: CAWSEGLVFGTGGEQYF. The DNA of the CDR3 is TGTGCCTGGAGCGAGGGCCTAGTCTTCGGGACAGGGGGCGAGCAGTACTTC.

The table lists this clonotype with a few counts. The rearrangement joins TRBV28 to TRBJ1-5, with TRBD1 identical over 11 bases. V shed 2 bases, J shed 2 bases, and the junction held 14 bases outside the gene matches. CDR1 is MDHEN, CDR2 SYDVKM, per germline. CDR3 length: 20 residues. CDR3 residues: CASSLPDRGRIGNRNQPQHF. The CDR3 DNA sequence: TGTGCCAGCAGTTTACCGGACAGGGGGCGGATAGGGAATCGCAATCAGCCCCAGCATTTT.

In this sample, this clonotype turned up a few times. The chain links TRBV5-1 to TRBJ1-1; TRBD1 is a possible D gene (5 bases). Trimming took off 0 bases at V and 4 bases at J, with 13 bases between the two ends. CDR1 and CDR2 from the germline V gene are SGHRS and YFSETQ. The CDR3 loop spans 15 amino acids. The CDR3 DNA sequence: TGCGCCAGCAGCTTGGCCGGGCAGGGATTCACTGAAGCTTTCTTT. This gives the protein CASSLAGQGFTEAFF.

This clonotype was seen only a few times. The V gene is TRBV12-3 or TRBV12-4, the J gene TRBJ1-2, with D possibly TRBD1 on 5 matching bases. The V end was cut by 4 bases, the J end by 2 bases, with 14 bases between. CDR3 size: 15 residues. As DNA, the CDR3 is TGTGCCAGCAGTTCCTCCGACAGATGGAACTATGGCTACACCTTC. It specifies CASSSSDRWNYGYTF.

The V call is TRBV11-2, the J call TRBJ2-1; 8 bases align to TRBD2. The CDR3 is 14 residues long. V gave up 0 bases and J gave up 15 bases; unmatched junction bases: 10. The germline V gene encodes CDR1 SGHAT and CDR2 FQNNGV. The CDR3 DNA reads as TGTGCCAGCAGCTTAGATGGGGCGGGAGGACCAACGTTCTTC. Translating gives CASSLDGAGGPTFF. The full variable domain, in which reference TRBV11-2 and TRBJ2-1 provide the parts outside the CDR3, is EAGVAQSPRYKIIEKRQSVAFWCNPISGHATLYWYQQILGQGPKLLIQFQNNGVVDDSQLPKDRFSAERLKGVDSTLKIQPAKLEDSAVYLCASSLDGAGGPTFFGPGTRLTVL.

Notes on this clonotype: One end of the junction is discordant with germline, which a read error may explain. This chain joins TRBV5-1 and TRBJ2-1; D may be TRBD1 or TRBD2 (6 bases each). CDR1 and CDR2 from the germline V gene are SGHRS and YFSETQ. This CDR3 has 18 residues. CDR3 sequence (DNA): TGCGCCAGCAGCTTGGCGGGGGCAGAACTAGTTGCAGGCAATGAGGAGTTCTTC. Translating it yields CASSLAGAELVAGNEEFF.

The V call is TRBV12-3 or TRBV12-4, the J call TRBJ2-5; D remains ambiguous. This CDR3 has 14 amino acids. Trimming cost V 6 bases and J 7 bases, with 18 bases left between them. The CDR3 is CASSPMTPVGTQYF. The CDR3 DNA sequence: TGTGCCAGCAGCCCGATGACTCCCGTGGGGACCCAGTACTTC.

CDR3: CASSLSARGLGNTIYF. For the CDR3, the DNA is TGTGCCAGCAGTTTATCGGCCAGGGGGCTTGGAAACACCATATATTTT. J is TRBJ1-3 and V is TRBV27; 8 positions match TRBD1. V lost 0 bases to trimming and J lost 3 bases; unmatched junction nucleotides: 4. Germline V gene lookup returns CDR1 MNHEY and CDR2 SMNVEV (reference sequence). CDR3 length: 16 residues.

The chain joins TRBV30 to TRBJ2-7; 7 nucleotides match TRBD1. The CDR3 sequence is 14 residues long. CDR1 and CDR2 (germline): GTSNPN, SVGIG (reference sequence). Losses at the gene ends were 0 bases for V and 0 bases for J; bases not matched to a gene: 2. The CDR3 bases are TGTGCCTGGAGTGTAGGGGGCGTCTCCTACGAGCAGTACTTC. Residues: CAWSVGGVSYEQYF.

The J gene is TRBJ1-1, the V gene TRBV4-3, with 11 bases fitting TRBD1. Germline CDR1 LGHNA, CDR2 YSLEER. Trimming removed 4 bases from V and 5 bases from J; junction bases left unmatched: 6. CDR3 length: 15 residues. The CDR3 DNA follows: TGCGCCAGCAGCCGGATGGACAGGGGGCGAACTGAAGCTTTCTTT. This sequence encodes CASSRMDRGRTEAFF.

This clonotype appeared a few times. The genes are TRBV30 and TRBJ2-5; 10 bases line up with TRBD1. V trimming: 5 bases; J trimming: 3 bases; junction bases outside the gene matches: 0. CDR3 length: 12 amino acids. Germline CDR1 is GTSNPN and CDR2 is SVGIG (reference sequence). The CDR3 reads CAWGTGEETQYF. In DNA form, the CDR3 reads TGTGCCTGGGGGACAGGGGAAGAGACCCAGTACTTC.

This chain connects TRBV12-3 or TRBV12-4 to TRBJ2-7, with 8 bases aligning to TRBD1. J gave up 6 bases and V 3 bases, and 1 base lay outside the gene matches. The CDR3 is 12 residues long. The chain's CDR3 is CASSFTGGEQYV. The CDR3 nucleotides read TGTGCCAGCAGTTTCACAGGGGGCGAGCAGTACGTC.

This clonotype was counted only a few times. The chain links TRBV15 to TRBJ2-2; 7 nucleotides line up with TRBD1. V trimming: 1 base; J trimming: 2 bases; junction bases outside the gene matches: 4. Germline V gene sequence: CDR1 LNHNV, CDR2 YYDKDF (reference sequence). This CDR3 region has 16 residues. CDR3 bases: TGTGCCACCAGCAGAGGACAGGGTCCCAACACCGGGGAGCTGTTTTTT. Protein product: CATSRGQGPNTGELFF.